This note documents a single T cell receptor beta chain sequence. Its specificity is unknown. The data originate from a study of cytomegalovirus exposure and HLA in healthy donors. Study observations and caveats: Later analysis revealed greater clonal expansion in HLA-associated TCR beta chains than in equally common others.

The primer mix had 60 Vbeta and 13 Jbeta primers. Sequencing used immunoSEQ multiplex PCR; TCRdb keeps in-frame clones, though not all of them. This sample has about 280,000 clones, with 80% to 90% found just once. This receptor was obtained from a woman younger than 35 in good health and CMV-seronegative. The source material was PBMCs.

CDR3 in DNA: TGCGCCAGCAGCTTGACAGTTAACTATGGCTACACCTTC. Translating it yields CASSLTVNYGYTF. This sequence joins TRBV5-1 and TRBJ1-2, with no clear D. The ends were cut back, 1 base at V and 1 base at J, with 5 bases in the middle. Germline V gene sequence: CDR1 SGHRS, CDR2 YFSETQ. This CDR3 is built from 13 residues.